This TCR beta chain was sequenced during a study of neurological immune-mediated disorders (dated 2019 in TCRdb). General notes on the study: Of the 35 or so multiple sclerosis patients, 31 had relapsing-remitting MS and 3 had secondary progressive MS. Peripheral blood TCR-beta repertoires from patients with HTLV-I-associated myelopathy (HAM/TSP), patients with multiple sclerosis, and healthy controls were compared in the study using UMI-based sequencing. Alongside PBMC samples, the set of 106 TCR-beta libraries contained longitudinal samples, technical triplicates, and paired CD4+ and CD8+ T-cell subsets that had been sorted. The cohort was made up of some 70 subjects, consisting of some 15 HAM/TSP patients, some 35 multiple sclerosis patients and approximately 20 healthy controls.

For unsorted PBMC libraries, 2 million PBMCs were used after storage in RNAlater at -80 degrees C until RNA extraction. Multiple sclerosis patients were enrolled in a US clinical protocol under which disease progression was evaluated by magnetic resonance imaging. Peripheral blood was subjected to Ficoll-Hypaque density gradient centrifugation to isolate PBMCs, which were then cryopreserved in liquid nitrogen. In this sample, this clonotype turned up many times. Its target antigen remains unknown. No base-level quality is on record; no much larger clone is a single base apart. cDNA was synthesized by template-switch 5'RACE using a primer with a 10-nucleotide random unique molecular identifier that tagged each TCR transcript. Every sequencing run yielded over 180 million TCR-beta sequences covering 15-18 subjects. The RNeasy kit was used to extract total RNA. The KAPA Real-time Library Amplification kit was used to amplify TCR-beta VDJ regions with primers targeting the TCR constant region and the 5'RACE anchor. Sample indexes and Illumina adaptors were added in a first PCR, after which library yield was increased in a second PCR. After Ampure bead purification, the TCR product of roughly 650 bp was size-selected on a 2% E-gel SizeSelection system. Library quality was checked on a Bioanalyzer, concentration was measured with Qubit, and libraries were quantified with the Kapa Library Quantification kit before pooling. An Illumina HiSeq 2500 sequenced the libraries paired-end 2 x 150 bp. To increase sequence diversity, roughly 24-31% phiX was spiked into each library pool. Per the source publication's procedure: The quality-filtered reads were processed with the UMI-based MiGEC pipeline, whose error correction step removed more than 85% of the raw TCR sequences. IMGT germline references were used for alignment of VDJ genes, and clonotypes were defined by a unique CDR3 amino acid sequence together with V-J genes. VDJtools evaluated clonal expansion, Shannon diversity and CDR3 relatedness (CalcPairwiseDistances, ClusterSamples); CLCbio workbench built phylogenetic trees. Clones with at least 8 unique UMIs were defined as expanded, with this threshold being based on coefficient-of-variation modelling across technical triplicates. TCRdb redid the processing of the public reads, applying fastp at Q25 and MiXCR, and retained in-frame beta chains. CDR3 protein duplicates are merged, each entry listing the most common genes and DNA. The V and J calls were not made by the authors but by TCRdb's processing. For this sample there are approximately 100,000 distinct CDR3 sequences; 3% to 4% appear just once. The top ten clonotypes cover just under 3% of the sample.

What the research found in general, with its limitations: The highest TCR clonal expansion was observed in HAM/TSP patients, whereas the lowest was observed in MS patients, even when compared with healthy controls. No association of the MS cluster with clinical or MRI features was observed, and the need for larger cohorts was stated by the authors. Across subjects, expanded clones never shared an identical CDR3 amino acid sequence, which suggests that the TCR-beta repertoires in every group were private. Phylogenetic analysis grouped repertoires from 18 of 34 MS patients into a cluster of related CDR3 sequences, suggesting a possible repertoire-level signature.

The sample was PBMCs. This receptor was obtained from a woman aged 50 to 60 with multiple sclerosis.

The sequenced DNA is TGCAGTGCTGGAATTGGGACGGTGGAGACCCAGTACTTC. Its protein product is CSAGIGTVETQYF. The V and J segments used are TRBV20-1 and TRBJ2-5; the D region may be TRBD1 or TRBD2, each matching 5 bases equally. V drops 5 bases and J drops 5 bases, leaving 15 bases in between. Reading the germline V gene (reference sequence) gives CDR1 DFQATT and CDR2 SNEGSKA. From the cysteine up to the phenylalanine, the CDR3 has a length of 13 residues. Here the CDR3 DNA is all that survives: 39 bases in frame from base 1.